This record concerns one TCR beta chain sequence. Its cognate antigen is unknown. The entry originates in a study of T cell responses to AZD1222 COVID-19 vaccine. Study in general: Second-dose intervals of approximately 4 or approximately 12 weeks were pooled. Findings and caveats of the study: Two AZD1222 doses significantly raised spike-specific TCR breadth and depth over controls. Vaccine-associated CD4 TCRs spanned spike, dominant at 160-218 and 743-854. Recipients of AZD1222 seropositive at baseline numbered only 5 or 6.

V lost 0 bases and J 2 bases, leaving 17 bases between the germline ends. The CDR3 has 18 amino acids. Germline V gene data show CDR1 as LNHDA and CDR2 as SQIVND (reference sequence). Generated by immunoSEQ multiplex PCR, the TCRdb table keeps only in-frame clones and is missing some. The sample has approximately 160,000 clones; 85% to 95% are singletons. This chain joins TRBV19 and TRBJ1-5; TRBD1 might be the D (5 bases). This TCR was sampled from an adult in good health. The input for sequencing was peripheral blood, taken on day 0 of AZD1222 vaccination. The CDR3 region has the DNA TGTGCCAGTAGTATAGAGGGTACGGGGCTCTTTGGCAATCAGCCCCAGCATTTT. This gives the protein CASSIEGTGLFGNQPQHF.